These 32 T cell receptor beta chains were sequenced from one sample in a study of technical replicates of blood from several donors. The assay was immunoSEQ multiplex PCR, and TCRdb's table has in-frame clones only and misses some. The sample includes some 71,000 clones, around 97% of them seen just once. Material for sequencing was T cells isolated from PBMCs. These receptor sequences come from a human donor in good health.

The chain links TRBV4-1 to TRBJ1-3; 10 bases match TRBD1. The CDR3 runs to 14 residues. CDR1 and CDR2 (germline): MGHRA, YSYEKL. With V trimmed by 6 bases and J by 6 bases, 5 bases remained unmatched. This CDR3 reads CASSYGTGENTIYF. The CDR3 coding sequence is TGCGCCAGCAGTTACGGGACAGGGGAAAACACCATATATTTT.

V and J are TRBV5-1 and TRBJ1-3, with D perhaps TRBD1 (6 bases). The germline V gene encodes CDR1 SGHRS and CDR2 YFSETQ. The CDR3 loop spans 16 amino acids. The germline V and J ends were trimmed by 4 bases and 0 bases, with 14 bases remaining between them. In DNA form, the CDR3 reads TGCGCCAGCAGCATGACAGGAGTCGTCTCTGGAAACACCATATATTTT. Protein product: CASSMTGVVSGNTIYF.

The rearrangement uses TRBV5-1 and TRBJ1-1; weak D call: TRBD1 (5 bases). The length of the CDR3 is 14 residues. V was clipped by 5 bases and J by 1 base, with 12 bases between them. Germline CDR1 is SGHRS and CDR2 is YFSETQ. CDR3 nucleotide sequence: TGCGCCAGCAGTTTTCAGGGCAGGAACACTGAAGCTTTCTTT. It encodes CASSFQGRNTEAFF.

The rearrangement joins TRBV4-2 to TRBJ2-3; weak D call: TRBD2 (6 bases). The CDR3 has 13 residues. Looked up from germline, CDR1 is LGHNA and CDR2 is YNFKEQ. V gave up 6 bases and J gave up 2 bases, with 9 bases separating them. CDR3 region: CASSSGDTDTQYF. In DNA, the CDR3 is TGTGCCAGCAGTTCGGGAGACACAGATACGCAGTATTTT.

The table lists this clone with a count of one. This chain connects TRBV25-1 to TRBJ2-1; D possibly corresponds to TRBD1 (6 bases). The CDR3 has 17 residues. In germline, CDR1 is MGHDK, CDR2 SYGVNS. The ends were cut back, 0 bases at V and 2 bases at J, with 14 bases in the middle. DNA for the CDR3: TGTGCCAGCAGTGAATATATTGGGACATCTGCCTACAATGAGCAGTTCTTC. It specifies CASSEYIGTSAYNEQFF. Combining the CDR3 with reference TRBV25-1 and TRBJ2-1 gives the whole variable domain EADIYQTPRYLVIGTGKKITLECSQTMGHDKMYWYQQDPGMELHLIHYSYGVNSTEKGDLSSESTVSRIRTEHFPLTLESARPSHTSQYLCASSEYIGTSAYNEQFFGPGTRLTVL.

V usage is TRBV5-1 and J usage is TRBJ1-1, with 7 bases lining up with TRBD1. The CDR3 has 13 residues. The germline CDR1 and CDR2 sequences are SGHRS and YFSETQ. Trimming cost V 4 bases and J 5 bases; bases outside gene matches: 5. The CDR3 coding sequence is TGCGCCAGCAGCATGACAGGGAGGACTGAAGCTTTCTTT. It encodes CASSMTGRTEAFF. Full variable domain (missing parts from reference TRBV5-1 and TRBJ1-1): KAGVTQTPRYLIKTRGQQVTLSCSPISGHRSVSWYQQTPGQGLQFLFEYFSETQRNKGNFPGRFSGRQFSNSRSEMNVSTLELGDSALYLCASSMTGRTEAFFGQGTRLTVV.

The chain couples TRBV29-1 to TRBJ2-2, with D possibly being TRBD2 (5 bases). CDR3 length equals 13 residues. Trimming left V 7 bases short and J 3 bases short, with 12 bases between. Per germline, CDR1 SQVTM and CDR2 ANQGSEA. CDR3 sequence: CSADRGDTGELFF. CDR3 DNA: TGCAGCGCGGACCGGGGAGACACCGGGGAGCTGTTTTTT.

The chain employs TRBV28 and TRBJ2-1, with D possibly matching TRBD2 (6 bases). CDR1 MDHEN and CDR2 SYDVKM come from the germline V gene. The CDR3 spans 16 residues. The V end was cut by 7 bases, the J end by 5 bases, with 21 bases between. In nucleotides, the CDR3 is TGTGCCAGCACCCACCTGGCCGGCGGGATGGACAATGAGCAGTTCTTC. Encoded protein: CASTHLAGGMDNEQFF.

This clone has just one count. The DNA of the CDR3 is TGTGCCAGCAGCCCCGGTCGAGGGTCACACATACTAAAACTGGCGGGCGAGCAGTACTTC. This codes for CASSPGRGSHILKLAGEQYF. V usage is TRBV11-3 and J usage is TRBJ2-7; TRBD2 is a possible D gene (5 bases). This CDR3 has 20 amino acids. V was cut by 5 bases and J by 6 bases, with 35 bases left in between. Germline V lookup: CDR1 SGHNT, CDR2 YENEEA. The whole variable domain, filled in from reference TRBV11-3 and TRBJ2-7, reads EAGVVQSPRYKIIEKKQPVAFWCNPISGHNTLYWYLQNLGQGPELLIRYENEEAVDDSQLPKDRFSAERLKGVDSTLKIQPAELGDSAVYLCASSPGRGSHILKLAGEQYFGPGTRLTVT.

This clone was seen just once. The chain carries TRBV11-2 and TRBJ2-7, with TRBD2 identical over 8 bases. In germline, CDR1 is SGHAT, CDR2 FQNNGV. The CDR3 has 16 amino acids. V shed 5 bases, J shed 4 bases, and the junction held 13 bases outside the gene matches. The CDR3 DNA sequence: TGTGCCAGCAGCCCTTCGAAAAAGCGGGGGCCTTACGAGCAGTACTTC. Protein sequence: CASSPSKKRGPYEQYF.

The V call is TRBV30, the J call TRBJ1-5, with TRBD1 as a possible D gene (6 bases). Germline loops: CDR1 GTSNPN, CDR2 SVGIG (reference sequence). The CDR3 is made up of 20 amino acids. V lost 0 bases and J 0 bases, leaving 24 bases between the germline ends. The CDR3 spells CAWSVGIEGRGDLSNQPQHF. CDR3 DNA: TGTGCCTGGAGTGTTGGGATCGAGGGCAGGGGAGACCTTAGCAATCAGCCCCAGCATTTT.

The chain joins TRBV5-4 to TRBJ1-4; no definite D call. Deletions cut 4 bases from V and 8 bases from J, with 9 bases between. Germline CDR1 SGHNT, CDR2 YYREEE (reference sequence). This CDR3 spans 12 amino acids. The CDR3 reads CASSLLGEKLFF. DNA for the CDR3: TGTGCCAGCAGCCTCCTTGGCGAAAAACTGTTTTTT. Using reference TRBV5-4 and TRBJ1-4 for the parts outside the CDR3, the full variable domain is ETGVTQSPTHLIKTRGQQVTLRCSSQSGHNTVSWYQQALGQGPQFIFQYYREEENGRGNFPPRFSGLQFPNYSSELNVNALELDDSALYLCASSLLGEKLFFGSGTQLSVL.

The chain is built from TRBV10-3 and TRBJ2-3; D gene unclear. CDR3 length equals 17 residues. Trimming removed 3 bases at V and 7 bases at J, with 23 bases between. The germline gives CDR1 ENHRY, CDR2 SYGVKD. Here the CDR3 reads CAISDLWARKSRYTQYF. CDR3 nucleotide sequence: TGTGCCATCAGTGACCTATGGGCAAGGAAATCCCGGTATACGCAGTATTTT.

The rearrangement uses TRBV9 and TRBJ2-1; 10 bases are shared with TRBD1. V was pared by 6 bases and J by 5 bases, with 8 bases of the junction left unmatched. The CDR3 has 15 residues. Germline V gives CDR1 SGDLS, CDR2 YYNGEE. CDR3 in DNA: TGTGCCAGCACCCTATCCGGGACAGGGGACAATGAGCAGTTCTTC. Translating it yields CASTLSGTGDNEQFF.

The rearrangement links TRBV30 to TRBJ1-5, with D perhaps TRBD1 (5 bases). V lost 2 bases to trimming and J lost 4 bases, with 9 bases between them. Germline CDR1 reads GTSNPN; CDR2 reads SVGIG (reference sequence). The CDR3 runs to 13 residues. CDR3: CAWSLRVNQPQHF. CDR3 coding DNA: TGTGCCTGGAGTCTCAGGGTAAATCAGCCCCAGCATTTT.

The CDR3 loop reads CSAGTGLEQYF. In DNA, the CDR3 is TGCAGTGCTGGAACAGGGTTGGAGCAGTACTTC. The chain employs TRBV20-1 and TRBJ2-7; a weak D match, TRBD1 (6 bases). Between the trimmed V and J ends, which lost 5 bases and 7 bases, there was a span of 12 bases. The CDR3 has 11 residues. The germline V gene has CDR1 DFQATT and CDR2 SNEGSKA (reference sequence).

The V and J genes are TRBV7-9 and TRBJ2-5; 11 nucleotides agree with TRBD2. J was trimmed by 3 bases and V by 6 bases; bases with no gene match: 6. Germline CDR1 and CDR2: SEHNR and FQNEAQ (reference sequence). The CDR3 contains 15 residues. CDR3 sequence: CASRDLSGGEETQYF. CDR3 sequence (DNA): TGTGCCAGCAGGGACCTTAGCGGGGGGGAAGAGACCCAGTACTTC.

This chain connects TRBV5-6 to TRBJ1-2; the match to TRBD1 covers 9 bases. Germline assignment: CDR1 SGHDT and CDR2 YYEEEE. There are 16 residues in the CDR3. J lost 8 bases, V lost 4 bases, and 15 bases had no gene match. DNA for the CDR3: TGTGCCAGCAGCCCGACCCTGGGACAGGGAGGCGCAGGCTACACCTTC. Translating it yields CASSPTLGQGGAGYTF.

This clone appeared once. The chain combines TRBV2 with TRBJ2-3, with 11 bases that match TRBD2. CDR1 is SNHLY and CDR2 is FYNNEI in the germline V gene. The CDR3 contains 15 residues. V dropped 7 bases and J dropped 1; count of bases not matched to a gene: 4. The CDR3 bases are TGTGCCAGCATTCAACTAGCGGGGGGCACAGATACGCAGTATTTT. Residues: CASIQLAGGTDTQYF.

In its sample, this clone was seen once. V is TRBV29-1 and J is TRBJ2-7; D uncertain. Germline loops: CDR1 SQVTM, CDR2 ANQGSEA. V lost 6 bases and J 0 bases, leaving 12 bases between the germline ends. This CDR3 has 13 residues. The CDR3 nucleotides read TGCAGCGTACTGACAATCCACTCCTACGAGCAGTACTTC. It translates to CSVLTIHSYEQYF.

V and J are TRBV30 and TRBJ2-1; a weak D match, TRBD2 (6 bases). The germline CDR1 and CDR2 sequences are GTSNPN and SVGIG (reference sequence). CDR3 length: 12 residues. The germline V and J ends were trimmed by 8 bases and 9 bases, with 17 bases remaining between them. CDR3 sequence reads: CASGLDSGEQFF. The CDR3 DNA follows: TGTGCCAGCGGCCTCGATAGCGGTGAGCAGTTCTTC.

This clone was seen only once. This chain joins TRBV11-2 and TRBJ2-5, with D possibly being TRBD2 (7 bases). Germline V gene sequence: CDR1 SGHAT, CDR2 FQNNGV. The CDR3 covers 12 residues. V lost 7 bases and J lost 5, with 11 bases in between. Here the CDR3 reads CASTWGGETQYF. The CDR3 nucleotides read TGTGCCAGCACTTGGGGGGGCGAGACCCAGTACTTC.

The chain carries TRBV19 and TRBJ2-1; 9 bases are shared with TRBD2. The V gene's germline CDR1 is LNHDA and CDR2 SQIVND (reference sequence). V was clipped by 4 bases and J by 10 bases; unmatched bases: 2. The CDR3 totals 12 residues. The CDR3 loop is CASSRGLAEQFF. The CDR3 region has the DNA TGTGCCAGTAGTAGGGGACTAGCAGAGCAGTTCTTC.

V and J are TRBV7-9 and TRBJ2-5, with a tentative D call TRBD1 (5 bases). The length of the CDR3 is 14 residues. V shed 3 bases and J shed 1 base, with 9 bases lying between them. The germline gives CDR1 SEHNR, CDR2 FQNEAQ (reference sequence). The CDR3 sequence: CASSFSQGQETQYF. CDR3 nucleotide sequence: TGTGCCAGCAGCTTTAGCCAGGGCCAAGAGACCCAGTACTTC.

The chain employs TRBV7-6 and TRBJ2-7, with 7 positions matching TRBD1. Per the germline V gene, CDR1 is SGHVS and CDR2 is FNYEAQ. V dropped 1 base and J dropped 1; count of bases not matched to a gene: 4. CDR3 length equals 15 residues. The CDR3 DNA is TGTGCCAGCAGCTTAGGGGGACAGAAGTCCTACGAGCAGTACTTC. Amino acids: CASSLGGQKSYEQYF.

This chain joins TRBV13 and TRBJ1-2, with 11 bases matching TRBD1. CDR3 length equals 17 residues. J gave up 4 bases and V 3 bases, and 10 bases lay outside the gene matches. Per germline, CDR1 PRHDT and CDR2 FYEKMQ (reference sequence). The DNA for the CDR3 is TGTGCCAGCAGCTTTAGGGACAGGGGGTACAACCTCTATGGCTACACCTTC. It codes for CASSFRDRGYNLYGYTF.

This chain joins TRBV15 and TRBJ2-7; D is unclear. Germline CDR1 is LNHNV and CDR2 is YYDKDF (reference sequence). V was shortened by 5 bases and J by 1 base, with 9 bases between the two germline ends. The CDR3 runs 13 residues. The CDR3 loop is CATSRGASYEQYF. Here the CDR3 DNA reads TGTGCCACCAGCCGAGGAGCTTCCTACGAGCAGTACTTC.

This chain links TRBV6-6 with TRBJ1-1; possibly TRBD1 for D (6 bases). Germline V gene sequence: CDR1 MNHNY, CDR2 SVGAGI (reference sequence). CDR3 length: 16 amino acids. V was shortened by 2 bases and J by 1 base, with 14 bases between the two germline ends. The CDR3 DNA follows: TGTGCCAGCAGTTACGGCCTACAGGGCCAGAACACTGAAGCTTTCTTT. This translates into CASSYGLQGQNTEAFF.

The chain has TRBV5-1 and TRBJ1-3; no definite D call. The V and J ends lost 7 bases and 0 bases respectively, with 23 bases between them. Germline V lookup: CDR1 SGHRS, CDR2 YFSETQ. This CDR3 has 18 amino acids. The chain's CDR3 is CASRLSAGPSNSGNTIYF. The CDR3 nucleotides are TGCGCCAGCCGCCTCTCGGCAGGCCCCTCGAACTCTGGAAACACCATATATTTT.

The chain is built from TRBV29-1 and TRBJ2-1; 10 bases agree with TRBD2. The CDR3 has 14 residues. CDR1 and CDR2 from the germline V gene are SQVTM and ANQGSEA. The V and J ends lost 7 bases and 5 bases, in that order; junction bases with no gene match: 8. The CDR3 region has the DNA TGCAGCGCCGAAACTAGCGGGGTAAACAATGAGCAGTTCTTC. This translates into CSAETSGVNNEQFF.

The chain employs TRBV7-9 and TRBJ1-2; D call uncertain. The length of the CDR3 is 15 residues. Trimming pared 4 bases from V and 4 bases from J, leaving 16 bases between. Germline-derived CDR1 and CDR2 are SEHNR and FQNEAQ (reference sequence). Here the CDR3 reads CASSSDVSEGYGYTF. CDR3 in DNA: TGTGCCAGCAGCTCGGACGTTTCAGAGGGCTATGGCTACACCTTC.

This clone occurred once. The chain combines TRBV5-8 with TRBJ1-5, with D unclear. Germline V gives CDR1 SGHTS, CDR2 YDEGEE. This CDR3 comprises 12 residues. V lost 2 bases and J 6 bases, leaving 6 bases between the germline ends. This CDR3 reads CASSFLFQPQHF. The DNA for the CDR3 is TGTGCCAGCAGCTTTTTATTTCAGCCCCAGCATTTT.